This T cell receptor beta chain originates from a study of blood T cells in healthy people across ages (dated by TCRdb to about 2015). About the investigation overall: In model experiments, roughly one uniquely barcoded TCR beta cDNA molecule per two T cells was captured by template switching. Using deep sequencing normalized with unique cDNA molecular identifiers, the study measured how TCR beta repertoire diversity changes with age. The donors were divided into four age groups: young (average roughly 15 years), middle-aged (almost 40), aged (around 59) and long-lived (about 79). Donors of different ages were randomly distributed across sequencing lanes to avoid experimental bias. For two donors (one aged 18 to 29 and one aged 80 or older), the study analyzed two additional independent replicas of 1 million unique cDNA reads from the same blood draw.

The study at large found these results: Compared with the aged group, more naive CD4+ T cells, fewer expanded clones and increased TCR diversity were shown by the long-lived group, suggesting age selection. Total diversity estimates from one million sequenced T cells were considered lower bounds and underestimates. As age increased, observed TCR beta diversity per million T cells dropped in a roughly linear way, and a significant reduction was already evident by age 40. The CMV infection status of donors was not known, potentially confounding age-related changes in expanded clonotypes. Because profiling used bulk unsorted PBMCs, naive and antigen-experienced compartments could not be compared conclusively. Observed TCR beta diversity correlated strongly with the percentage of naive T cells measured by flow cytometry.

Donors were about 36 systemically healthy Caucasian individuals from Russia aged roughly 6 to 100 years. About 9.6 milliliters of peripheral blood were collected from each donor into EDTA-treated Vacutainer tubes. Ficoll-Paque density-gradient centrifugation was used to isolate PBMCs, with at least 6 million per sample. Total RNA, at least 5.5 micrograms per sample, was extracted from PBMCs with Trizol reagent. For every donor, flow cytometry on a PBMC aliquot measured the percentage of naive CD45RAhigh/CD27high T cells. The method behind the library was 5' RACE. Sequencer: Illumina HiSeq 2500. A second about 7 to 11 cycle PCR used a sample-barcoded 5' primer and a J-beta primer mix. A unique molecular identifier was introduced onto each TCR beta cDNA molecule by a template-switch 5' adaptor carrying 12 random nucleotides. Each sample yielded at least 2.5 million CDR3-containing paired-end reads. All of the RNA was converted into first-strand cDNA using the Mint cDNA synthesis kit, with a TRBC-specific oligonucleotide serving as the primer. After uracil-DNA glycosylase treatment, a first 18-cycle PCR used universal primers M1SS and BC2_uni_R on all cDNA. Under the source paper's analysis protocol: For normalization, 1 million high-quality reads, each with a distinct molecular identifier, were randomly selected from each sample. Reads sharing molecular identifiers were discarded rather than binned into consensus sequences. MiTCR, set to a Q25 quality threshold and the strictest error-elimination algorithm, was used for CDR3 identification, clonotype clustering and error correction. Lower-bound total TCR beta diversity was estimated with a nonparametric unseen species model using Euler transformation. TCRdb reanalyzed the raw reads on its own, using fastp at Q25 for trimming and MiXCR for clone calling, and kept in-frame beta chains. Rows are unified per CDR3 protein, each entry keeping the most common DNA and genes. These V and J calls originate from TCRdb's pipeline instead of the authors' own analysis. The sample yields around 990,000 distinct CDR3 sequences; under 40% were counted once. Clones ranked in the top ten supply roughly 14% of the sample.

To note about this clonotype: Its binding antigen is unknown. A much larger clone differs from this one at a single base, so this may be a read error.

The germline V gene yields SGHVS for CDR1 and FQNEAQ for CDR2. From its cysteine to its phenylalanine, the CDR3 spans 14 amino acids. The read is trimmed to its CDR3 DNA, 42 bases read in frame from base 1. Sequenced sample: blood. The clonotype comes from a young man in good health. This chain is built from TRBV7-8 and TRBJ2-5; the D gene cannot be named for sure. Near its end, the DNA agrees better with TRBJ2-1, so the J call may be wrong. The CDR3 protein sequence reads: CASSLGGLQETQFF. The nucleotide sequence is TGTGCCAGCAGCTTAGGCGGTCTCCAAGAGACCCAGTTCTTC.